This TCR beta chain was sequenced for a study of regulatory T cells in long-lasting Graves disease. As for the study in general: Persistent Graves' disease meant over 5 years of antithyroid drugs with positive TSH receptor antibodies. Whole-study results and caveats: Relative to newly diagnosed Graves' patients, persistent ones had lower TCR diversity.

In this sample, this clonotype turned up many times. Antigen: not known. Sequencing libraries for TCR beta were prepared with iRepertoire HTBI primers and Arm-PCR of CDR3 regions. TCRdb independently ran MiXCR on the multiplex PCR reads; one entry per CDR3 protein. The sample lists 300,000 to 500,000 distinct CDR3 sequences; about 20% were seen once. After removal of 3 bases from V and 5 bases from J, the junction contained 4 bases not matched to a gene. In germline, CDR1 is LGHDT, CDR2 YNNKEL (reference sequence). CDR3 length: 15 residues. Stated time point: persistent/refractory GD, antithyroid drugs over 5 years with positive TRAb. Preparation of the TCR library used RNA extracted from PBMCs. EDTA tubes held roughly 9.9 milliliters of peripheral blood from each patient.

The TCR originated in a female donor with Graves disease. The V gene is TRBV3-1, the J gene TRBJ2-5, with 12 bases matching TRBD2. The sample was peripheral blood mononuclear cells (PBMCs), taken when the disease was refractory, from a patient treated with antithyroid drugs. The DNA of the CDR3 is TGTGCCAGCAGCCAGACTAGCGGGAGCCGGGAGACCCAGTACTTC. It yields the protein CASSQTSGSRETQYF.